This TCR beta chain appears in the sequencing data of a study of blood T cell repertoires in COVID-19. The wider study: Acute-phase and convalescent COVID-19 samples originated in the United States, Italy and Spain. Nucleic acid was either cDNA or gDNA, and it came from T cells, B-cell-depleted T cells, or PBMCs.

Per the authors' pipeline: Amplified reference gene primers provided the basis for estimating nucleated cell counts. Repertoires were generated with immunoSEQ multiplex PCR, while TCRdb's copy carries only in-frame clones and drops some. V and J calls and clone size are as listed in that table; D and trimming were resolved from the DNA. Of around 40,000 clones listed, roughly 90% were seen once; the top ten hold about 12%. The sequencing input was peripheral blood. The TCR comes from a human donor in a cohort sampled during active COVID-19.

This chain's CDR3 is CASSTTGTGANVLTF. CDR3 in DNA: TGTGCCAGTAGTACCACAGGGACTGGGGCCAACGTCCTGACTTTC. The chain carries TRBV19 and TRBJ2-6, with D perhaps matching TRBD1 (6 bases). The CDR3 sequence is 15 residues long. Germline V lookup: CDR1 LNHDA, CDR2 SQIVND (reference sequence). The germline V and J ends were trimmed by 4 bases and 2 bases, with 9 bases remaining between them.